This is a list of T cell receptor beta chains from one sample in a study of T cell repertoires in cytomegalovirus infection. TCRdb processed the reads anew with MiXCR; each CDR3 protein has one entry. This sample yields about 310,000 distinct CDR3 sequences, of which around a quarter are seen a single time; about an eighth belongs to the top ten. Their cognate antigens are unknown. Material: cultured PBMCs, obtained from culture after CMV antigen stimulation. All receptors come from a human donor in good health (CMV status not recorded). Some clones in this sample may be carry-over from other donors' samples. Both conserved end residues are part of each CDR3. A D gene is named only where the DNA matches it firmly. Expanded clones get a size class; other rows say once, few or many, or leave the size out.

d_gene	v_gene	abundance	j_gene	CDR3aa	CDR3nt
NA	TRBV28	NA	TRBJ1-1	CASSLSSLIEAFF	TGTGCCAGCAGTTTATCCTCGCTCATTGAAGCTTTCTTT
TRBD1	TRBV6-2/TRBV6-3	NA	TRBJ1-2	CASADRANYGYTF	TGTGCCAGCGCGGACAGGGCCAACTATGGCTACACCTTC
NA	TRBV6-1	NA	TRBJ2-5	CASSPRGGSRYQETQYF	TGTGCCAGCAGTCCCCGGGGCGGCAGCAGGTACCAAGAGACCCAGTACTTC
NA	TRBV19	few	TRBJ1-2	CASSLSQGGNYGYTF	TGTGCCAGTAGTCTCTCACAGGGCGGTAACTATGGCTACACCTTC
NA	TRBV20-1	NA	TRBJ2-5	CSARDGQGIMQETQYF	TGCAGTGCTAGAGATGGCCAGGGAATAATGCAAGAGACCCAGTACTTC
TRBD2	TRBV10-3	many	TRBJ2-5	CAISEPEREDGETQYF	TGTGCCATCAGTGAGCCTGAGCGGGAGGACGGGGAGACCCAGTACTTC
NA	TRBV6-5	NA	TRBJ2-1	CASSYRAPYNEQFF	TGTGCCAGCAGTTACAGGGCCCCCTACAATGAGCAGTTCTTC
TRBD2	TRBV19	NA	TRBJ2-1	CASKTGGLGNEQFF	TGTGCCAGTAAGACGGGCGGACTAGGCAATGAGCAGTTCTTC
NA	TRBV19	few	TRBJ1-4	CASRRASRGEKLFF	TGTGCCAGTAGACGGGCCTCTAGGGGGGAAAAACTGTTTTTT
NA	TRBV7-4	NA	TRBJ1-2	CASSSPGHSYGYTF	TGTGCCAGCAGCTCCCCGGGACACAGCTATGGCTACACCTTC
TRBD1	TRBV5-1	many	TRBJ2-3	CASSFGNGQGPQYF	TGCGCCAGCAGCTTCGGAAACGGACAGGGCCCGCAGTATTTT
TRBD1	TRBV20-1	NA	TRBJ1-1	CSATGQGAGTEAFF	TGCAGTGCCACGGGTCAGGGGGCAGGCACTGAAGCTTTCTTT
TRBD2	TRBV4-3	NA	TRBJ2-1	CASSRDNGGRVYNERFF	TGCGCCAGCAGTCGGGATAATGGCGGGAGGGTATACAATGAGCGGTTCTTC
NA	TRBV12-3/TRBV12-4	once	TRBJ2-7	CASRPHGTTYEQYF	TGTGCCAGCAGGCCCCACGGGACAACCTACGAGCAGTACTTC
NA	TRBV6-6	NA	TRBJ2-1	CASSYFSSSNEQFF	TGTGCCAGCAGTTACTTTAGTAGTTCCAATGAGCAGTTCTTC